Sequencing of this TCR beta chain was carried out in a study of blood T cell repertoires in COVID-19. V shed 2 bases and J 4 bases; nucleotides not matched to a gene: 8. The CDR3 is 16 residues long. Germline V lookup: CDR1 WSHSY, CDR2 SAAADI. The repertoire was sequenced with immunoSEQ multiplex PCR; TCRdb's copy has only in-frame clones and lacks some. The data contain roughly 150,000 clones, approximately 85% of them seen just once; the ten biggest clones take up around 2.9%. This clonotype originated in a man aged 45 to 65 with acute or convalescent COVID-19. Sequencing was carried out using peripheral blood. The chain joins TRBV10-2 to TRBJ1-2, with 9 bases fitting TRBD1. The CDR3 sequence is CASSEPRDRARYGYTF. The CDR3 bases are TGCGCCAGCAGTGAGCCCCGGGACAGGGCTCGCTATGGCTACACCTTC.